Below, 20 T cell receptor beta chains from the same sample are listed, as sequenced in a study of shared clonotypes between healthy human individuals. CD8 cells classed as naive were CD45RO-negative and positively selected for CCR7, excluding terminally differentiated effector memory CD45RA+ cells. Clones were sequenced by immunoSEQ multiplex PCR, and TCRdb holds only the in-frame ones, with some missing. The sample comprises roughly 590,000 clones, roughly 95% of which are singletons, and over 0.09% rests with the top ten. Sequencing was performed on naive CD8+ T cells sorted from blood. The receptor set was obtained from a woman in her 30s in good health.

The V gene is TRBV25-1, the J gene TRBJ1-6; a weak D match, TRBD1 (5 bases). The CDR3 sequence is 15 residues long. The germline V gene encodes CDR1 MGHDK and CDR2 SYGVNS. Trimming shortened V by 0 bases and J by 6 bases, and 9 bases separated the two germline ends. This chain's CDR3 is CASSEYRDSNSPLHF. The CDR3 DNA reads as TGTGCCAGCAGTGAATATAGAGACAGTAATTCACCCCTCCACTTT.

CDR3 amino acids: CASRINTEAFF. In DNA, the CDR3 is TGTGCCAGCAGAATAAACACTGAAGCTTTCTTT. The V call is TRBV6-1, the J call TRBJ1-1; D remains ambiguous. Deletions cut 6 bases from V and 2 bases from J, with 4 bases between. Germline V gene data show CDR1 as MNHNS and CDR2 as SASEGT. The CDR3 has 11 residues.

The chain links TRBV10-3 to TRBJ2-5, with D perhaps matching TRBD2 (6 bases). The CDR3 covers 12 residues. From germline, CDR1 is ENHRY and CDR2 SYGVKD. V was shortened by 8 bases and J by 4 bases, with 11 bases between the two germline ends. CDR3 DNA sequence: TGTGCCATCTCTGGGGAGGCAGAGACCCAGTACTTC. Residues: CAISGEAETQYF.

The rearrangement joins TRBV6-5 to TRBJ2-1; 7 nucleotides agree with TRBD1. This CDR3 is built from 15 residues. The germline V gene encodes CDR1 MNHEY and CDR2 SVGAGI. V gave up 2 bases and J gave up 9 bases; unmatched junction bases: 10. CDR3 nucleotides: TGTGCCAGCAGTTACAACGCCATCCCAGGGGGTGAGCAGTTCTTC. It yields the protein CASSYNAIPGGEQFF.

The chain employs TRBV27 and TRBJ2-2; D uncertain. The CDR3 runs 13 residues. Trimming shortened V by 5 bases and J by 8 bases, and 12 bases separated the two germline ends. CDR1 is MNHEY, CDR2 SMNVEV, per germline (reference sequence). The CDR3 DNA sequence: TGTGCCAGCAGTACCCCACCGTCTGGGGAGCTGTTTTTT. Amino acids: CASSTPPSGELFF.

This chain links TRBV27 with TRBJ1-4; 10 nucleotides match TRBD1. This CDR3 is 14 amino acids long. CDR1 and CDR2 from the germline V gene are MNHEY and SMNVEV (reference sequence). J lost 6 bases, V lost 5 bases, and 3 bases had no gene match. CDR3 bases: TGTGCCAGCAGTGGGGGACAGGGGTATGAAAAACTGTTTTTT. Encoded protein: CASSGGQGYEKLFF.

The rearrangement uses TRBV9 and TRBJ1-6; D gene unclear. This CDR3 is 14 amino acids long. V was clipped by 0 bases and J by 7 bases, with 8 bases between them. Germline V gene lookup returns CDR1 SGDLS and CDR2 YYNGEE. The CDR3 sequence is CASSVEGQNSPLHF. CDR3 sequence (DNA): TGTGCCAGCAGCGTAGAAGGCCAAAATTCACCCCTCCACTTT.

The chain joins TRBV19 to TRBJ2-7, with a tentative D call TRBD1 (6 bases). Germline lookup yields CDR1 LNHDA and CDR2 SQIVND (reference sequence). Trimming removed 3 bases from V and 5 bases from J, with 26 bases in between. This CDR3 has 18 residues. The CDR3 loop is CASSMFWTAQPGDNEQYF. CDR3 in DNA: TGTGCCAGTAGTATGTTTTGGACAGCGCAGCCGGGTGATAACGAGCAGTACTTC. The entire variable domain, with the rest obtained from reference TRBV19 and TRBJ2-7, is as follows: DGGITQSPKYLFRKEGQNVTLSCEQNLNHDAMYWYRQDPGQGLRLIYYSQIVNDFQKGDIAEGYSVSREKKESFPLTVTSAQKNPTAFYLCASSMFWTAQPGDNEQYFGPGTRLTVT.

The CDR3 DNA follows: TGTGCCAGCAGTGAAAGGATCGGGGCATCCGGGTGGGACACTGAAGCTTTCTTT. Protein: CASSERIGASGWDTEAFF. The chain carries TRBV6-1 and TRBJ1-1; perhaps TRBD1 as D (5 bases). The germline CDR1 and CDR2 sequences are MNHNS and SASEGT. The CDR3 has 18 residues. Trimming left V 2 bases short and J 3 bases short, with 22 bases between.

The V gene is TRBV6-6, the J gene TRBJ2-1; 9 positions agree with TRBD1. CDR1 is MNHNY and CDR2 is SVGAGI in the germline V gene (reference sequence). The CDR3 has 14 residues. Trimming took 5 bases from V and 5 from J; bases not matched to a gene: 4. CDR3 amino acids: CASSQDRGHNEQFF. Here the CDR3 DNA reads TGTGCCAGCAGTCAGGACAGGGGACACAATGAGCAGTTCTTC.

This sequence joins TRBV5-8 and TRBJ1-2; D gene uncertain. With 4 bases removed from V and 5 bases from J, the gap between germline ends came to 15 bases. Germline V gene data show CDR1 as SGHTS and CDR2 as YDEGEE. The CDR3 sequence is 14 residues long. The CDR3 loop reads CASSPGAGGYGYTF. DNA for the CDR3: TGTGCCAGCAGCCCAGGTGCGGGCGGGTATGGCTACACCTTC. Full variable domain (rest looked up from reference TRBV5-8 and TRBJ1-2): EAGVTQSPTHLIKTRGQQATLRCSPISGHTSVYWYQQALGLGLQFLLWYDEGEERNRGNFPPRFSGRQFPNYSSELNVNALELEDSALYLCASSPGAGGYGYTFGSGTRLTVV.

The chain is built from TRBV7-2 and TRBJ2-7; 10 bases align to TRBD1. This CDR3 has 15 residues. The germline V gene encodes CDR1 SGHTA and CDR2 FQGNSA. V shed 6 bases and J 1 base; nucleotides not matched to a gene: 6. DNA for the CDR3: TGTGCCAGCAGAAGAGACAGGGGGCCTTCCTACGAGCAGTACTTC. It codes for CASRRDRGPSYEQYF. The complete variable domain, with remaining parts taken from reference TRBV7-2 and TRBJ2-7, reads GAGVSQSPSNKVTEKGKDVELRCDPISGHTALYWYRQSLGQGLEFLIYFQGNSAPDKSGLPSDRFSAERTGGSVSTLTIQRTQQEDSAVYLCASRRDRGPSYEQYFGPGTRLTVT.

CDR3 sequence: CASSIEVASGNTIYF. Here the CDR3 DNA reads TGTGCCAGTAGTATAGAGGTGGCCTCTGGAAACACCATATATTTT. The chain couples TRBV19 to TRBJ1-3; D uncertain. The germline V gene has CDR1 LNHDA and CDR2 SQIVND (reference sequence). V was clipped by 0 bases and J by 0 bases, with 6 bases between them. The CDR3 has 15 amino acids. The variable domain in full, completed from reference TRBV19 and TRBJ1-3, reads DGGITQSPKYLFRKEGQNVTLSCEQNLNHDAMYWYRQDPGQGLRLIYYSQIVNDFQKGDIAEGYSVSREKKESFPLTVTSAQKNPTAFYLCASSIEVASGNTIYFGEGSWLTVV.

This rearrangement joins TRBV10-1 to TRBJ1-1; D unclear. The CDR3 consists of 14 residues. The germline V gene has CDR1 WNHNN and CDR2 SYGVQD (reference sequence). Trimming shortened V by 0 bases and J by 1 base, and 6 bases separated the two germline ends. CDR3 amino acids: CASSESVGNTEAFF. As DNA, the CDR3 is TGCGCCAGCAGTGAGTCGGTCGGGAACACTGAAGCTTTCTTT.

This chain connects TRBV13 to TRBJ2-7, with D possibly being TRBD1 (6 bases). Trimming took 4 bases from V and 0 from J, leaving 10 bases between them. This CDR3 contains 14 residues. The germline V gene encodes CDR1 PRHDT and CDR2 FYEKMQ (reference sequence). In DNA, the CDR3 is TGTGCCAGCAGCTCGGGACACAGCTCCTACGAGCAGTACTTC. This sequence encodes CASSSGHSSYEQYF.

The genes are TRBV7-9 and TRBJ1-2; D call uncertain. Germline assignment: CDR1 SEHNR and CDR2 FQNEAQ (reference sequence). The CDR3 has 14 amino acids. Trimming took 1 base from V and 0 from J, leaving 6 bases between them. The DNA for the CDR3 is TGTGCCAGCAGCTTAGGTCAAGCTAACTATGGCTACACCTTC. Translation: CASSLGQANYGYTF.

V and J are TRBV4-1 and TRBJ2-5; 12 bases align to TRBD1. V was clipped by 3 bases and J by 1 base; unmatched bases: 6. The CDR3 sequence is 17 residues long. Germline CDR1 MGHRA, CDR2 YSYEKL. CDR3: CASSHTWDRGLQETQYF. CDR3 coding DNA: TGCGCCAGCAGCCACACTTGGGACAGGGGGCTCCAAGAGACCCAGTACTTC.

This chain's CDR3 is CASSARGSTYEQYF. The CDR3 DNA follows: TGTGCCAGCAGCGCCCGCGGGAGTACCTACGAGCAGTACTTC. The J gene is TRBJ2-7, the V gene TRBV7-8; 7 positions match TRBD2. From germline, CDR1 is SGHVS and CDR2 FQNEAQ. This CDR3 has 14 amino acids. After removal of 5 bases from V and 2 bases from J, the junction contained 6 bases not matched to a gene.

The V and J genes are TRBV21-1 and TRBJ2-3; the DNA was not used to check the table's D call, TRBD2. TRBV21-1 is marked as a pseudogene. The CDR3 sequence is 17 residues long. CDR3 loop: CASRSGVFRVITDTQYF. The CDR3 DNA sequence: TGTGCCAGCCGCAGCGGGGTTTTTCGGGTGATCACAGATACGCAGTATTTT.

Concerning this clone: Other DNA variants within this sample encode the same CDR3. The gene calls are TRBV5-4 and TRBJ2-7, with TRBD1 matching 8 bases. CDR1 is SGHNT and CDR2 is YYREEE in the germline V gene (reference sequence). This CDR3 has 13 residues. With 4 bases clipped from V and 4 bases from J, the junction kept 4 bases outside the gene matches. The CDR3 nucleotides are TGTGCCAGCAGCCTAGGGACAGGTTACGAGCAGTACTTC. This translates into CASSLGTGYEQYF.